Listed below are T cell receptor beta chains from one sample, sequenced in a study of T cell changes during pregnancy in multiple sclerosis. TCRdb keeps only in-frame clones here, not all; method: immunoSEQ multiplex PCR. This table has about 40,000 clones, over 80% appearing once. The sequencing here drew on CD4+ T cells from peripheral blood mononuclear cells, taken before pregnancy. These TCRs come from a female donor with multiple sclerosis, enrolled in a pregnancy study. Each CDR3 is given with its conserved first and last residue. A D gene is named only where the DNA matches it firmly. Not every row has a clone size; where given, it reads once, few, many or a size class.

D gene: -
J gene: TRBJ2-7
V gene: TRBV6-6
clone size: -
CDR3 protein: CASSLESWLEQYF
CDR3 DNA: TGTGCCAGCAGTTTGGAGAGCTGGCTCGAGCAGTACTTC

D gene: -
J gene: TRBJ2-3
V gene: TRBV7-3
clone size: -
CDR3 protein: CASSLWGGAVSTDTQYF
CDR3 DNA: TGTGCCAGCAGCTTATGGGGGGGGGCAGTGAGCACAGATACGCAGTATTTT

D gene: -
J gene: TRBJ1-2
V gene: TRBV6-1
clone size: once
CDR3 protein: CASLGARGYGYTF
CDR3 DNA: TGTGCCAGCCTGGGCGCCCGTGGCTATGGCTACACCTTC

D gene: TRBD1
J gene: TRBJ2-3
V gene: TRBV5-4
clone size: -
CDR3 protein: CASALGQGSDTQYF
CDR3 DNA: TGTGCCAGCGCCCTCGGACAGGGGTCAGATACGCAGTATTTT

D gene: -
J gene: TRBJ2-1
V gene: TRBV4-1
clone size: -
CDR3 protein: CASSQASTRSYNEQFF
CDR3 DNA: TGCGCCAGCAGCCAGGCTAGCACCCGCTCCTACAATGAGCAGTTCTTC

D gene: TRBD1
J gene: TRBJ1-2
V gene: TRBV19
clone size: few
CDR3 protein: CASNLRDRAYGYTF
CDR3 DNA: TGTGCCAGTAACCTCCGGGACAGGGCCTATGGCTACACCTTC

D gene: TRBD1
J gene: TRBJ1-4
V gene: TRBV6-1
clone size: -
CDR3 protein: CASSGQGGTTNEKLFF
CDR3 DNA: TGTGCCAGCAGTGGACAGGGGGGGACAACTAATGAAAAACTGTTTTTT

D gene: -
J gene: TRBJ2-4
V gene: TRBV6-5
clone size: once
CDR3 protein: CASSYSQGWSIQYF
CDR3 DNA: TGTGCCAGCAGTTACTCACAGGGTTGGAGCATTCAGTACTTC

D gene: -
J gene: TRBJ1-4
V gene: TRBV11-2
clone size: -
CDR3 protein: CASSLIPGEKLFF
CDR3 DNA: TGTGCCAGCAGCTTAATTCCAGGTGAAAAACTGTTTTTT

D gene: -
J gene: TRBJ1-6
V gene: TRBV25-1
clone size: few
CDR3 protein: CASKGGHSPLHF
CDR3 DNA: TGTGCCAGCAAGGGAGGCCATTCACCCCTCCACTTT

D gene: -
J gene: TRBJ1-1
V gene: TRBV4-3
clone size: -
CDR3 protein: CASSQEILTGGTEAFF
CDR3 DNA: TGCGCCAGCAGCCAAGAAATATTAACAGGAGGGACTGAAGCTTTCTTT

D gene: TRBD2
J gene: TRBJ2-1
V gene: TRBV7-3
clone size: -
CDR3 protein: CASSPVGGNSGGAFNEQFF
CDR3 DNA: TGTGCCAGCAGCCCCGTCGGGGGAAATAGCGGGGGGGCATTCAATGAGCAGTTCTTC

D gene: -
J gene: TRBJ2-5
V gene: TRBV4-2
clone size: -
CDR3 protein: CASSQATKETQYF
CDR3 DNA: TGTGCCAGCAGCCAAGCAACTAAAGAGACCCAGTACTTC

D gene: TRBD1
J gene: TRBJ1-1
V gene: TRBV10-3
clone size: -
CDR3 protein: CAIKQTGDTEAFF
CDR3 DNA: TGTGCCATCAAACAGACAGGGGACACTGAAGCTTTCTTT

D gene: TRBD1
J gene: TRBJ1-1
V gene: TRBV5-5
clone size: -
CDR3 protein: CASSLLGQGTEAFF
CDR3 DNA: TGTGCCAGCAGCTTGCTGGGACAGGGGACCGAAGCTTTCTTT

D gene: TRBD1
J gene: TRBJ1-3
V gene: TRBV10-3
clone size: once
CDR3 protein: CAISEGTGDHTIYF
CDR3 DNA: TGTGCCATCAGTGAAGGGACAGGGGATCACACCATATATTTT

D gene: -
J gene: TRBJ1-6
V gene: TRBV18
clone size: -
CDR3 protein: CASSPEIISYNSPLHF
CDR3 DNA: TGTGCCAGCTCACCTGAGATCATCTCCTATAATTCACCCCTCCACTTT

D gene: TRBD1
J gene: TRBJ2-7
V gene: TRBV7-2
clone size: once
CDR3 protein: CASSLGIGGPYEQYF
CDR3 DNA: TGTGCCAGCAGCTTAGGAATAGGGGGCCCATACGAGCAGTACTTC

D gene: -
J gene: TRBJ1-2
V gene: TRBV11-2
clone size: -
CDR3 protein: CASSLSGGRTNYGYTF
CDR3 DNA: TGTGCCAGCAGCCTGAGCGGGGGCAGAACTAACTATGGCTACACCTTC

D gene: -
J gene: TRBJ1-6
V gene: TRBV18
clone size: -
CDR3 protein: CASSPMGQTGNSPLHF
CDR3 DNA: TGTGCCAGCTCACCAATGGGGCAAACAGGGAATTCACCCCTCCACTTT

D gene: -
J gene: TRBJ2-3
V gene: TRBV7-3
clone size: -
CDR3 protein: CASSLNILTDTQYF
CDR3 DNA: TGTGCCAGCAGCTTGAACATTCTCACAGATACGCAGTATTTT

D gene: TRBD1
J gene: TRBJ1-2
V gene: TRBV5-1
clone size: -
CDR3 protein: CASSTGGGYGYTF
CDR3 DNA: TGCGCCAGCAGTACAGGGGGGGGTTATGGCTACACCTTC

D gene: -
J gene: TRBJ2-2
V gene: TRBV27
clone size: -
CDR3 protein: CASSFIVSGELFF
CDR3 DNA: TGTGCCAGCAGTTTTATAGTATCCGGGGAGCTGTTTTTT

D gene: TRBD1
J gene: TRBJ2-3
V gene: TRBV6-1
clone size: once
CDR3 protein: CASSEFQGQAFTDTQYF
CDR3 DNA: TGTGCCAGCAGTGAATTTCAGGGACAGGCGTTCACAGATACGCAGTATTTT

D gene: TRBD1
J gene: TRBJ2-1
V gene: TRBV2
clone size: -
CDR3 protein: CASSEWNTGGNEQFF
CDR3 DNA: TGTGCCAGCAGTGAATGGAACACAGGGGGGAATGAGCAGTTCTTC

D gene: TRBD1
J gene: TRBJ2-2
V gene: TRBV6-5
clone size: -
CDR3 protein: CASSGQGNGELFF
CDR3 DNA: TGTGCCAGCTCCGGACAGGGCAACGGGGAGCTGTTTTTT

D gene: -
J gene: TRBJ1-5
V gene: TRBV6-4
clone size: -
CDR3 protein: CASSQGSNQPQHF
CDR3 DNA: TGTGCCAGCAGTCAGGGAAGCAATCAGCCCCAGCATTTT

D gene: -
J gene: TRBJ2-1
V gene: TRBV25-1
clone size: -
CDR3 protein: CASRSDRSSSYNEQFF
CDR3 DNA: TGTGCCAGCAGATCCGACAGATCGAGCTCCTACAATGAGCAGTTCTTC

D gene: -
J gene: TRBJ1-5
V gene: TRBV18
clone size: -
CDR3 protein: CASSPRGNSNQPQHF
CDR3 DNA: TGTGCCAGCTCACCAAGGGGAAATAGCAATCAGCCCCAGCATTTT

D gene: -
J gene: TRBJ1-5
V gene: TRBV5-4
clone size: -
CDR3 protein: CASSAVPDPYQPQHF
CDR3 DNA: TGTGCCAGCAGCGCGGTCCCCGACCCCTATCAGCCCCAGCATTTT

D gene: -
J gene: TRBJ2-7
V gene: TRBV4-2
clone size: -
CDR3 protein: CASSQERLYKQYF
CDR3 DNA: TGTGCCAGCAGCCAAGAAAGACTTTACAAGCAGTACTTC

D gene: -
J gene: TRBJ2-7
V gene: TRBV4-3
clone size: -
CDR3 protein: CASSQEWHRERNEQYF
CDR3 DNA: TGCGCCAGCAGCCAGGAGTGGCACAGGGAGCGAAACGAGCAGTACTTC

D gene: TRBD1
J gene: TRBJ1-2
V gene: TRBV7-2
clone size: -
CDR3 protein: CASSAGTGGGYTF
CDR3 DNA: TGTGCCAGCAGCGCCGGGACAGGGGGTGGCTACACCTTC

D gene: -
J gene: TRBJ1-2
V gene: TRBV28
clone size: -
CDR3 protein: CASGTPGRVYGYTF
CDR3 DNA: TGTGCCAGCGGAACTCCGGGGAGGGTCTATGGCTACACCTTC

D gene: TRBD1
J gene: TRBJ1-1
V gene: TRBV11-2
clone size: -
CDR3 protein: CASRRGQYTEAFF
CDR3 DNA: TGTGCCAGCAGGCGGGGACAGTACACTGAAGCTTTCTTT

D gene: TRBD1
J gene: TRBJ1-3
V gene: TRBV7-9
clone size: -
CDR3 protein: CASSPVQGFSGNTIYF
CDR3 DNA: TGTGCCAGCAGCCCCGTACAGGGGTTCTCTGGAAACACCATATATTTT

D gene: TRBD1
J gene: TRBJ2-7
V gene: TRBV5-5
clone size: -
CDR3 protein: CASSLGQGIYEQYF
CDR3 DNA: TGTGCCAGCAGCTTGGGACAGGGGATCTACGAGCAGTACTTC

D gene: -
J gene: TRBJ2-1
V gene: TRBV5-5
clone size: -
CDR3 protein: CASSWLGHNEQFF
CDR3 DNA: TGTGCCAGCAGCTGGTTGGGGCACAATGAGCAGTTCTTC

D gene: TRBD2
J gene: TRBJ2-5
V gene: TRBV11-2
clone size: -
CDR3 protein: CASSLVAGVETQYF
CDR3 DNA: TGTGCCAGCAGCTTGGTAGCGGGGGTGGAGACCCAGTACTTC

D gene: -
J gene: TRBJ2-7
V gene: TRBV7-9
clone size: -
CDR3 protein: CASSPGCGYF
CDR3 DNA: TGTGCCAGCAGCCCAGGGTGCGGGTACTTC

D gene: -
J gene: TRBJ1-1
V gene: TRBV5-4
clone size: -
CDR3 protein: CASSLPGGEGTEAFF
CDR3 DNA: TGTGCCAGCAGCTTGCCAGGAGGTGAGGGCACTGAAGCTTTCTTT